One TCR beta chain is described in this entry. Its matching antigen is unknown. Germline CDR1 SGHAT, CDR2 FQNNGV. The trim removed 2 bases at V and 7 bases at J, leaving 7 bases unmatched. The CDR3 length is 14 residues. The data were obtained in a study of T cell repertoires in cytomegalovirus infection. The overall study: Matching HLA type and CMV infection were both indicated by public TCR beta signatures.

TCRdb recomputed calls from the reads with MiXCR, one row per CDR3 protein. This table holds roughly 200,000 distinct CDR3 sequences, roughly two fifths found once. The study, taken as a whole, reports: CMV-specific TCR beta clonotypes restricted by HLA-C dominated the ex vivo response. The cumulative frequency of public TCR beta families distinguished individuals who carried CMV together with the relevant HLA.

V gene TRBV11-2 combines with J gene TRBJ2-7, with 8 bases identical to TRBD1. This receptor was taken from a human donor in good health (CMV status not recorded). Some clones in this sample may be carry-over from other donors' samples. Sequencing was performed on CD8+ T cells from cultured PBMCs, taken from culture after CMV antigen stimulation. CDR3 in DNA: TGTGCCAGCAGCTTACACGGGACAGGCCCTGAGCAGTACTTC. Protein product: CASSLHGTGPEQYF.